There are many counts of the clone carrying this TCR beta chain. What it recognizes is unknown. The entry originates in a study of T-cell memory formation after mild COVID-19. Study-wide results and limits: Clones which contracted sat mainly in CM and EM if CD4+, and in EMRA if CD8+. Contracting clones, day 15 to 85, had balanced CD4/CD8, and later expanders favored CD4+.

Trimming took 1 base from V and 4 from J; bases not matched to a gene: 4. The CDR3 sequence is 16 residues long. Germline loops: CDR1 LGHNA, CDR2 YNFKEQ. 5'RACE primed at constant segments yielded TCR alpha and TCR beta cDNA libraries bearing sample barcodes and UMIs. Using its own MiXCR run on the 5' RACE reads, TCRdb lists one record per CDR3 protein. The repertoire has around 33,000 distinct CDR3 sequences, over 20% of them found once; the top ten carry 1.5%. This receptor was obtained from an adult who had mild COVID-19 (a few samples of this study predate the infection). Cell type and time point are not known. The sequenced sample was PBMCs or a T cell subset sorted from them (not recorded which). The chain uses TRBV4-2 and TRBJ2-1; 10 positions agree with TRBD2. The CDR3 loop is CASSQGAGGSYNEQFF. CDR3 coding DNA: TGTGCCAGCAGCCAAGGAGCGGGGGGGTCTTACAATGAGCAGTTCTTC.